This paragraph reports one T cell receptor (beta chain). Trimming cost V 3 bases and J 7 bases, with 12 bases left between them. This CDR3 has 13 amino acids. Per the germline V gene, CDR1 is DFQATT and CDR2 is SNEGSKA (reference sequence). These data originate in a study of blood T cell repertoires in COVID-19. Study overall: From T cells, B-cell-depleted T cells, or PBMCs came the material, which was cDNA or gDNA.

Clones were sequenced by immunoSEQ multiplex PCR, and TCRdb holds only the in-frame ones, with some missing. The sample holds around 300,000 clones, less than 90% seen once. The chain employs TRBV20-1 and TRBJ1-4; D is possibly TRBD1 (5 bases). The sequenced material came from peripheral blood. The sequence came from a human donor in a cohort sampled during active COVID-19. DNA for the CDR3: TGCAGTGCTAGTCAACGGGGGGGTGAAAAACTGTTTTTT. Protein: CSASQRGGEKLFF.